Listed below are T cell receptor beta chains from one sample, sequenced in a study of technical replicates of blood from several donors. Generated by immunoSEQ multiplex PCR, the TCRdb table keeps only in-frame clones and is missing some. Of tens of thousands of clones detected, around 94% appear once; the ten largest clones hold 0.2% to 0.3%. The source material was T cells isolated from PBMCs. These receptors were taken from a human donor in good health. The CDR3 runs from the conserved cysteine through the conserved F or W. The order of the fields is D gene, clone size, V gene, J gene, CDR3 protein, CDR3 DNA. D genes are given only for firm matches. The size field is filled for only some rows; it gives once, few, many or a size class.

TRBD1	once	TRBV4-2	TRBJ1-4	CASSQGQGGEKLFF	TGTGCCAGCAGCCAGGGACAGGGGGGTGAAAAACTGTTTTTT
TRBD1	.	TRBV12-5	TRBJ2-1	CASGQGDSPHEQFF	TGTGCTAGTGGTCAGGGGGATAGCCCCCATGAGCAGTTCTTC
TRBD2	.	TRBV9	TRBJ2-3	CASSLAGLTDTQYF	TGTGCCAGCAGTTTAGCGGGGCTCACAGATACGCAGTATTTT
TRBD1	.	TRBV9	TRBJ1-2	CASSVSGQDYGYTF	TGTGCCAGCAGCGTATCAGGACAGGACTATGGCTACACCTTC
.	once	TRBV7-9	TRBJ1-2	CASSFKGSDNYGYTF	TGTGCCAGCAGCTTTAAGGGGTCGGATAACTATGGCTACACCTTC
.	once	TRBV4-1	TRBJ1-3	CASSQDMSSGNTIYF	TGCGCCAGCAGCCAAGATATGAGCTCTGGAAACACCATATATTTT
.	.	TRBV28	TRBJ1-2	CASSSTNYGYTF	TGTGCCAGCAGTTCCACTAACTATGGCTACACCTTC
.	.	TRBV11-2	TRBJ2-7	CASSLGGTYEQYF	TGTGCCAGCAGCTTGGGCGGGACGTACGAGCAGTACTTC
.	once	TRBV19	TRBJ2-1	CASRVSNEQFF	TGTGCCAGTAGGGTTAGCAATGAGCAGTTCTTC
.	.	TRBV7-2	TRBJ1-1	CASSLVSGLGTEAFF	TGTGCCAGCAGCTTAGTGTCAGGTTTGGGCACTGAAGCTTTCTTT
TRBD1	.	TRBV19	TRBJ1-2	CASMGGQDLSNYGYTF	TGTGCCAGCATGGGGGGACAGGACCTTTCTAACTATGGCTACACCTTC
TRBD1	.	TRBV6-4	TRBJ2-1	CASSVVWTGSGNEQFF	TGTGCCAGCAGTGTAGTCTGGACAGGGAGCGGGAATGAGCAGTTCTTC
TRBD1	few	TRBV7-9	TRBJ2-2	CASSTVPGQGSSGELFF	TGTGCCAGCAGCACGGTTCCCGGACAGGGTAGTTCCGGGGAGCTGTTTTTT
TRBD2	.	TRBV4-2	TRBJ2-3	CASSQDSRGGTPTDTQYF	TGTGCCAGCAGCCAAGATTCCCGCGGGGGGACCCCCACAGATACGCAGTATTTT
.	.	TRBV5-4	TRBJ2-7	CASSFGGTASYEQYF	TGTGCCAGCAGCTTCGGTGGGACTGCCTCCTACGAGCAGTACTTC
.	.	TRBV19	TRBJ1-5	CASSHPSGVPQHF	TGTGCCAGTAGCCACCCCTCAGGCGTCCCCCAGCATTTT